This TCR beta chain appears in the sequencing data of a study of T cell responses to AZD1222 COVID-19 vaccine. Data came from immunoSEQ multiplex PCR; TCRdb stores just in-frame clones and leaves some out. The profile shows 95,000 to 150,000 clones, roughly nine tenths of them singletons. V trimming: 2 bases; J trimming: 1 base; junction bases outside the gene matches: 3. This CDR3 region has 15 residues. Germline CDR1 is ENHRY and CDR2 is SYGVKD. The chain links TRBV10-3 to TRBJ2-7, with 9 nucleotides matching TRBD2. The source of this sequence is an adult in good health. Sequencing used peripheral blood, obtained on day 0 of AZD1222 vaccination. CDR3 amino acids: CAISEASGASYEQYF. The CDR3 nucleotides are TGTGCCATCAGTGAGGCTAGCGGGGCTTCCTACGAGCAGTACTTC.